This entry lists 26 T cell receptor beta chains sequenced from one sample in a study of cytomegalovirus exposure and HLA in healthy donors. With 60 Vbeta and 13 Jbeta primers, the PCR was carried out. This table comes from immunoSEQ multiplex PCR, and its TCRdb copy is limited to in-frame clones, with some not included. The table shows 120,000 or so clones, with about 81% occurring only once. Sequencing was performed on PBMCs. Receptor source: a man between 35 and 55 years old in good health and CMV-seronegative.

In this sample, this clone turned up once. The chain carries TRBV6-6 and TRBJ1-1; D is uncertain. V gave up 6 bases and J gave up 0 bases, with 11 bases separating them. There are 14 residues in the CDR3. CDR1 and CDR2 (germline): MNHNY, SVGAGI (reference sequence). The CDR3 reads CASRTQQMNTEAFF. The CDR3 DNA is TGTGCCAGCAGGACACAACAGATGAACACTGAAGCTTTCTTT.

This chain uses TRBV7-9 with TRBJ2-7; 8 bases line up with TRBD2. In germline, CDR1 is SEHNR, CDR2 FQNEAQ (reference sequence). With 1 base clipped from V and 3 bases from J, the junction kept 5 bases outside the gene matches. CDR3 size: 15 residues. For the CDR3, the DNA is TGTGCCAGCAGCTTAGTTGGCGGGAGGTACTACGAGCAGTACTTC. It is translated as CASSLVGGRYYEQYF.

The chain joins TRBV5-1 to TRBJ2-3; the D gene is possibly TRBD1 (5 bases). The CDR3 runs 13 residues. The ends were cut back, 3 bases at V and 5 bases at J, with 10 bases in the middle. CDR1 is SGHRS and CDR2 is YFSETQ in the germline V gene. In DNA, the CDR3 is TGCGCCAGCAGCTCGATGACAGAAGATACGCAGTATTTT. As protein: CASSSMTEDTQYF.

This chain links TRBV5-5 with TRBJ2-5; 12 nucleotides line up with TRBD2. The V gene end was trimmed by 2 bases and the J gene end by 5 bases; junction bases not matched to a gene: 13. The CDR3 totals 18 residues. The germline V gene encodes CDR1 SGHKS and CDR2 YYEKEE (reference sequence). The CDR3 sequence: CASSFGGLAGGPRETQYF. CDR3 bases: TGTGCCAGCAGCTTCGGTGGGCTAGCGGGGGGGCCGAGGGAGACCCAGTACTTC.

This rearrangement joins TRBV19 to TRBJ1-2; the D is unclear. Germline V gene sequence: CDR1 LNHDA, CDR2 SQIVND (reference sequence). With 9 bases removed from V and 8 bases from J, the gap between germline ends came to 16 bases. The CDR3 consists of 12 residues. CDR3 sequence reads: CASRNVYHGYTF. CDR3 DNA: TGTGCCAGCAGGAATGTATATCACGGCTACACCTTC.

This chain links TRBV5-6 with TRBJ1-1; a possible D gene is TRBD1 (5 bases). The CDR3 runs 14 residues. Trimming stripped 4 bases from V and 7 bases from J, with 17 bases between. Per the germline V gene, CDR1 is SGHDT and CDR2 is YYEEEE. The CDR3 loop reads CASSQGRGFGEAFF. Written as DNA, the CDR3 is TGTGCCAGCAGCCAAGGGAGGGGATTCGGTGAAGCTTTCTTT.

V gene TRBV27 combines with J gene TRBJ2-3, with TRBD1 identical over 10 bases. The length of the CDR3 is 15 residues. The germline V gene has CDR1 MNHEY and CDR2 SMNVEV (reference sequence). Trimming took 5 bases from V and 6 from J; bases not matched to a gene: 8. The CDR3, as DNA: TGTGCCAGCAGTCGCGCCGGGACAGGGGTCGATACGCAGTATTTT. Residues: CASSRAGTGVDTQYF.

The gene calls are TRBV5-1 and TRBJ2-6; TRBD1 might be the D (5 bases). The germline CDR1 and CDR2 sequences are SGHRS and YFSETQ. V shed 7 bases and J shed 2 bases, with 13 bases lying between them. The CDR3 covers 15 residues. CDR3 region: CASVEGAAGANVLTF. The DNA for the CDR3 is TGCGCCAGCGTAGAAGGGGCTGCTGGGGCCAACGTCCTGACTTTC.

In this sample, this clone turned up once. The J gene is TRBJ2-2, the V gene TRBV10-1; D might be TRBD2 (5 bases). CDR1 is WNHNN, CDR2 SYGVQD, per germline (reference sequence). The V gene lost 4 bases and the J gene lost 0 bases, with 30 bases spanning the gap. The CDR3 sequence is 22 residues long. CDR3 coding DNA: TGCGCCAGCAGTGCCGTGGGTGGGATAGAGGGAACATATTCCGCGAACACCGGGGAGCTGTTTTTT. Its protein is CASSAVGGIEGTYSANTGELFF.

The chain joins TRBV27 to TRBJ1-2, with 7 nucleotides matching TRBD1. The CDR3 is made up of 14 amino acids. Per germline, CDR1 MNHEY and CDR2 SMNVEV (reference sequence). After removal of 4 bases from V and 6 bases from J, the junction contained 8 bases not matched to a gene. The CDR3 reads CASSSYRDSHGYTF. The CDR3 DNA reads as TGTGCCAGCAGTTCTTACCGGGACAGCCATGGCTACACCTTC.

DNA of the CDR3: TGTGCCTGGAGGGTAGGAGGGAGGTCCTACGAGCAGTACTTC. This encodes CAWRVGGRSYEQYF. The chain joins TRBV30 to TRBJ2-7; TRBD2 is a possible D gene (6 bases). CDR3 length: 14 residues. Germline-derived CDR1 and CDR2 are GTSNPN and SVGIG (reference sequence). Trimming cost V 3 bases and J 1 base, with 13 bases left between them.

The rearrangement joins TRBV5-1 to TRBJ1-3; 8 bases are a match to TRBD1. There are 15 residues in the CDR3. Germline V gene lookup returns CDR1 SGHRS and CDR2 YFSETQ. Losses at the gene ends were 0 bases for V and 2 bases for J; bases not matched to a gene: 1. CDR3 loop: CASSLGTGPGNTIYF. The DNA for the CDR3 is TGCGCCAGCAGCTTGGGGACAGGGCCTGGAAACACCATATATTTT.

V usage is TRBV27 and J usage is TRBJ1-6; TRBD1 aligns across 8 bases. Per germline, CDR1 MNHEY and CDR2 SMNVEV (reference sequence). CDR3 length: 14 amino acids. After removal of 7 bases from V and 7 bases from J, the junction contained 6 bases not matched to a gene. CDR3 bases: TGTGCCAGCAATGAACAGGGGGAAAATTCACCCCTCCACTTT. Translating it yields CASNEQGENSPLHF.

The chain is built from TRBV2 and TRBJ1-2, with 9 bases lining up with TRBD1. The CDR3 contains 15 residues. Germline CDR1 reads SNHLY; CDR2 reads FYNNEI. The junction had 11 bases not matched to a gene; V was cut back by 8 bases and J by 4 bases. CDR3 residues: CASLPPGQGGYGYTF. CDR3 nucleotide sequence: TGTGCCAGCCTTCCCCCGGGACAGGGAGGCTATGGCTACACCTTC. Based on the CDR3 plus reference TRBV2 and TRBJ1-2, the full variable domain is EPEVTQTPSHQVTQMGQEVILRCVPISNHLYFYWYRQILGQKVEFLVSFYNNEISEKSEIFDDQFSVERPDGSNFTLKIRSTKLEDSAMYFCASLPPGQGGYGYTFGSGTRLTVV.

The chain uses TRBV5-1 and TRBJ1-1; TRBD1 matches 7 bases. The CDR3 extends over 13 amino acids. From germline, CDR1 is SGHRS and CDR2 YFSETQ. The ends lost 3 bases at V and 4 bases at J; junction bases unmatched: 3. The CDR3 coding sequence is TGCGCCAGCAGCTGGGACAGTGGCACTGAAGCTTTCTTT. Amino acid sequence: CASSWDSGTEAFF.

The chain links TRBV19 to TRBJ2-1, with 9 bases aligning to TRBD2. The J segment lost 15 bases and the V segment lost 1 base, leaving 10 bases of the junction unmatched. Per germline, CDR1 LNHDA and CDR2 SQIVND (reference sequence). CDR3 length equals 14 residues. The CDR3 sequence: CASSIVGVAGGRFF. CDR3 bases: TGTGCCAGTAGTATAGTTGGAGTGGCGGGGGGGCGGTTCTTC.

The chain recombines TRBV14 with TRBJ1-1, with unresolved D. Germline CDR1 reads SGHDN; CDR2 reads FVKESK. The CDR3 spans 15 residues. V lost 0 bases and J 4 bases, leaving 12 bases between the germline ends. The CDR3 nucleotides read TGTGCCAGCAGCCAAGATCTTATCCCGGGCACTGAAGCTTTCTTT. Its translation is CASSQDLIPGTEAFF. Together with reference TRBV14 and TRBJ1-1, the CDR3 gives the full variable domain: EAGVTQFPSHSVIEKGQTVTLRCDPISGHDNLYWYRRVMGKEIKFLLHFVKESKQDESGMPNNRFLAERTGGTYSTLKVQPAELEDSGVYFCASSQDLIPGTEAFFGQGTRLTVV.

The chain recombines TRBV19 with TRBJ2-2; no clear D. Trimming removed 7 bases from V and 8 bases from J, with 20 bases in between. The germline CDR1 and CDR2 sequences are LNHDA and SQIVND (reference sequence). The CDR3 runs to 15 residues. The CDR3: CASIGSAAPFGELFF. Here the CDR3 DNA reads TGTGCCAGTATCGGTTCGGCGGCCCCGTTTGGGGAGCTGTTTTTT.

V usage is TRBV9 and J usage is TRBJ2-7, with D perhaps TRBD2 (6 bases). The CDR3 covers 12 residues. CDR1 and CDR2 from the germline V gene are SGDLS and YYNGEE. Trimming left V 3 bases short and J 6 bases short, with 10 bases between. The DNA of the CDR3 is TGTGCCAGCAGCGCGTCCGGGGGCGAGCAGTACTTC. Translated, it gives CASSASGGEQYF.

The chain links TRBV9 to TRBJ2-3; D gene unclear. Germline V gives CDR1 SGDLS, CDR2 YYNGEE. Trimming shortened V by 0 bases and J by 1 base, and 6 bases separated the two germline ends. This CDR3 spans 14 amino acids. For the CDR3, the DNA is TGTGCCAGCAGCGTAGCTTCCGGCACAGATACGCAGTATTTT. Its protein product is CASSVASGTDTQYF.

The genes are TRBV5-1 and TRBJ2-3; no firm D call. CDR1 is SGHRS and CDR2 is YFSETQ in the germline V gene. The CDR3 sequence is 17 residues long. Trimming took 0 bases from V and 5 from J, leaving 19 bases between them. CDR3: CASSLALDPTVGDTQYF. CDR3 in DNA: TGCGCCAGCAGCTTGGCCCTAGACCCCACCGTGGGAGATACGCAGTATTTT.

Turning to this clone: At one end, the junction sequence differs from germline, possibly due to a read error. The genes are TRBV7-2 and TRBJ2-4; D is unresolved. The CDR3 runs to 13 residues. The germline V gene has CDR1 SGHTA and CDR2 FQGNSA. The DNA for the CDR3 is TGTGCCAGCAGCTTAGTCTTCGACGGAGCAGCCGACTTC. Translated: CASSLVFDGAADF.

The J gene is TRBJ1-2, the V gene TRBV7-9; tentatively, D is TRBD1 (6 bases). V gave up 3 bases and J gave up 4 bases, with 18 bases separating them. This CDR3 contains 16 residues. Germline loops: CDR1 SEHNR, CDR2 FQNEAQ (reference sequence). Written as DNA, the CDR3 is TGTGCCAGCAGCTTCGGGTTCGGGGGCGGGAGCTATGGCTACACCTTC. As protein: CASSFGFGGGSYGYTF.

The chain couples TRBV4-1 to TRBJ2-6; TRBD1 matches 7 bases. J was trimmed by 0 bases and V by 0 bases; bases with no gene match: 8. This CDR3 has 19 amino acids. Germline values: CDR1 MGHRA, CDR2 YSYEKL. The DNA of the CDR3 is TGCGCCAGCAGCCAAGATCCCAGGGGGACATTCTCTGGGGCCAACGTCCTGACTTTC. Its translation is CASSQDPRGTFSGANVLTF.

This chain connects TRBV7-2 to TRBJ2-5; TRBD1 is a possible D gene (5 bases). The CDR3 has 14 residues. V was clipped by 4 bases and J by 2 bases, with 11 bases between them. Looked up from germline, CDR1 is SGHTA and CDR2 is FQGNSA. The CDR3 loop reads CASSSRVLQETQYF. Written as DNA, the CDR3 is TGTGCCAGCAGCTCCAGGGTGCTACAAGAGACCCAGTACTTC.

J is TRBJ2-3 and V is TRBV9; 11 positions agree with TRBD1. J gave up 4 bases and V 4 bases, and 8 bases lay outside the gene matches. The length of the CDR3 is 16 residues. Germline V gene sequence: CDR1 SGDLS, CDR2 YYNGEE. CDR3: CASSLRTGGIPDTQYF. CDR3 DNA sequence: TGTGCCAGCAGCTTACGGACAGGGGGCATCCCAGATACGCAGTATTTT.